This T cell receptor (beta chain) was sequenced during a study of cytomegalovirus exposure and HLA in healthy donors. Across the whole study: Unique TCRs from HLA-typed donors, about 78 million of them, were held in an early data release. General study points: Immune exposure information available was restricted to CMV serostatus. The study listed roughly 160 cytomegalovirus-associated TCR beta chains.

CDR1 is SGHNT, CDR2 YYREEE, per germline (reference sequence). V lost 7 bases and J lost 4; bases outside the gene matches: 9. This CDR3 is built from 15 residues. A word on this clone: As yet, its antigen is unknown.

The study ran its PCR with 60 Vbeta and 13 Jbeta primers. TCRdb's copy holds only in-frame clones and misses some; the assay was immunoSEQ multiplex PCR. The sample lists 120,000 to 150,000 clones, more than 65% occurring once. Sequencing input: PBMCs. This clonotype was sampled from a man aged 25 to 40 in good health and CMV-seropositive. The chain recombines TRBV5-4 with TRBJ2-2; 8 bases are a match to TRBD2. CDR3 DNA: TGTGCCAGCTCTCAGAGCGGGAGTGTCACCGGGGAGCTGTTTTTT. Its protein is CASSQSGSVTGELFF.